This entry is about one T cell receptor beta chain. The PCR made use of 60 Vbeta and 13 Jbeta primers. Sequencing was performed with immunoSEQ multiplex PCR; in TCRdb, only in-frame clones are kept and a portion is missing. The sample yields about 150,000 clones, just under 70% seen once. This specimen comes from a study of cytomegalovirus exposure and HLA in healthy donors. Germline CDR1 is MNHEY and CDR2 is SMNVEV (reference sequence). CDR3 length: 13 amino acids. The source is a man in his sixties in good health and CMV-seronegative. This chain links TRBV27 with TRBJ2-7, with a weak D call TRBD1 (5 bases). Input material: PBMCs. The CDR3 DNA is TGTGCTAGCCACCCGGCAGGGTCCTACGAGCAGTACTTC. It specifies CASHPAGSYEQYF.